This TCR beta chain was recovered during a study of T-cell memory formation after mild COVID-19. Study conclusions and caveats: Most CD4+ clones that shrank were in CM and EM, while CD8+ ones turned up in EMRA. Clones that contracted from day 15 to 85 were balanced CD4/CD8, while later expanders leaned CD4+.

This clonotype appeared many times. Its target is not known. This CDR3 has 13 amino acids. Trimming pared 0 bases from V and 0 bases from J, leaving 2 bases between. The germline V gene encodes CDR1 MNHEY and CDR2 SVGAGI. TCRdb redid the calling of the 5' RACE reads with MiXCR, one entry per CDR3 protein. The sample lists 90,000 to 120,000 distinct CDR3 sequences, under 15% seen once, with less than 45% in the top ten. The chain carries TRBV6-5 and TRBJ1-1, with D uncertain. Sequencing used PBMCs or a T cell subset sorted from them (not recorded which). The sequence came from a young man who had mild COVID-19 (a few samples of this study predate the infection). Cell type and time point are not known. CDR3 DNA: TGTGCCAGCAGTTACTCGGTGAACACTGAAGCTTTCTTT. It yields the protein CASSYSVNTEAFF.